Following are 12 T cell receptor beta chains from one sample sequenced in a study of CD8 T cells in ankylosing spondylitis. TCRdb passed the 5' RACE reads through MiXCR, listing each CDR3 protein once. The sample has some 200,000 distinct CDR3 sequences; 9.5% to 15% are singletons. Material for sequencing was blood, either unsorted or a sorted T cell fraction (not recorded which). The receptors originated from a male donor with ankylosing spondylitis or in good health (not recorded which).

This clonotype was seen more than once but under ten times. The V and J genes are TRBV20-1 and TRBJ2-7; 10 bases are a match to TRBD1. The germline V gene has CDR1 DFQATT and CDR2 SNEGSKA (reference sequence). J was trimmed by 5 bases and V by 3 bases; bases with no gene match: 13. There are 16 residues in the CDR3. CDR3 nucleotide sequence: TGCAGTGCTAGTCTGATGAAAGGGACAGGGGTTGACGAGCAGTACTTC. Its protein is CSASLMKGTGVDEQYF.

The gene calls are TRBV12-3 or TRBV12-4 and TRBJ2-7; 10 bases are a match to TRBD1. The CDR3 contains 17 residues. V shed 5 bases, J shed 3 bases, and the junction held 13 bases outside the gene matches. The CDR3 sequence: CASSPDTRDRGVYEQYF. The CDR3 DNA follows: TGTGCCAGCAGTCCAGACACCCGGGACAGGGGTGTCTACGAGCAGTACTTC.

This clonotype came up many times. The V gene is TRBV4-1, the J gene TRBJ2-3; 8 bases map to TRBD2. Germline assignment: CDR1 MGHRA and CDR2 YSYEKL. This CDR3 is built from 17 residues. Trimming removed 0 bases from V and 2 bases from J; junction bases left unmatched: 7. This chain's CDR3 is CASSQDDKRGTTDTQYF. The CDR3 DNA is TGCGCCAGCAGCCAAGATGATAAGCGGGGGACCACAGATACGCAGTATTTT.

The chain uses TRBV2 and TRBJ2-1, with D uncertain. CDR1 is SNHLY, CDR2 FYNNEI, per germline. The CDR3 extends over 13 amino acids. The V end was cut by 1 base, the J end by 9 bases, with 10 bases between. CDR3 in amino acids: CASSEVKYTEQFF. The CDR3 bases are TGTGCCAGCAGTGAAGTCAAGTATACTGAGCAGTTCTTC.

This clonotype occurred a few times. CDR3 protein: CASSGTSGGREQFF. The CDR3 coding sequence is TGTGCCAGCAGTGGGACTAGCGGGGGTCGTGAGCAGTTCTTC. The genes are TRBV12-3 or TRBV12-4 and TRBJ2-1, with TRBD2 matching 14 bases. The V and J ends lost 5 bases and 9 bases, in that order; junction bases with no gene match: 3. This CDR3 has 14 amino acids.

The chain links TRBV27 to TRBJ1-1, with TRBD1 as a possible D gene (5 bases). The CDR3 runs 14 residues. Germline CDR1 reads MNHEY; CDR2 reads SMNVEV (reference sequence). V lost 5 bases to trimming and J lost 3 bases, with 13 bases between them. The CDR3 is CASSPQGVYTEAFF. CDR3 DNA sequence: TGTGCCAGCAGTCCCCAGGGAGTATACACTGAAGCTTTCTTT.

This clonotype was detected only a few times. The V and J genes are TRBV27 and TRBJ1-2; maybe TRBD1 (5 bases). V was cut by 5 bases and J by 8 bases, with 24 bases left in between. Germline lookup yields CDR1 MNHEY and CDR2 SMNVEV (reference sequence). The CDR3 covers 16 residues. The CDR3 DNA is TGTGCCAGCAGTCCGAACTTTCAGGGTCTGGTGAGGGGCTACACCTTC. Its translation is CASSPNFQGLVRGYTF.

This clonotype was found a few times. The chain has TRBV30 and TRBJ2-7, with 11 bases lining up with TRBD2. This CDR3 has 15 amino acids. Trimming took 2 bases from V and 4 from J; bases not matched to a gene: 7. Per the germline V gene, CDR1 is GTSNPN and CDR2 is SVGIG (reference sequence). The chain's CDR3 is CAWSPRLAGPYEQYF. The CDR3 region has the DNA TGTGCCTGGAGTCCCCGACTAGCGGGACCGTACGAGCAGTACTTC.

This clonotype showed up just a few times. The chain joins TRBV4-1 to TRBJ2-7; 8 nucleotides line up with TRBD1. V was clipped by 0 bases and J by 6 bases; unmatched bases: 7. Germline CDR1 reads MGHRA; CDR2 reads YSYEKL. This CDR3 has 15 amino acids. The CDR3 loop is CASSQDPLGTGEQYF. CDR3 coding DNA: TGCGCCAGCAGCCAAGACCCTCTAGGGACAGGCGAGCAGTACTTC.

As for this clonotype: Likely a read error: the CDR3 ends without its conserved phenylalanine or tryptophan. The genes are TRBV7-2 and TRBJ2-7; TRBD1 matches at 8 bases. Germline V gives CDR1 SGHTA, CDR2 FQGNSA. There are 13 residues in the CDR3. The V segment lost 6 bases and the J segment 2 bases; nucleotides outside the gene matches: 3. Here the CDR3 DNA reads TGTGCCAGCAGGGGACAGGCTACCTACGAGCAGTACTTG. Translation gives CASRGQATYEQYL.

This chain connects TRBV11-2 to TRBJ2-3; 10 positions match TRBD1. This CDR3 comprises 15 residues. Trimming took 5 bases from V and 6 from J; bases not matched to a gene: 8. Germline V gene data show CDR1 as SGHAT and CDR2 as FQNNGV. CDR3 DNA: TGTGCCAGCAGCGTGGGACAGGGGTTGTCGGATACGCAGTATTTT. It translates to CASSVGQGLSDTQYF.

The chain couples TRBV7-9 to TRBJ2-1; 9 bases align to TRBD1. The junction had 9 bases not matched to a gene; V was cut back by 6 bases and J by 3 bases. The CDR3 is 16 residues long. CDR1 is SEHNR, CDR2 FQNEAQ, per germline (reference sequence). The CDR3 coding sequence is TGTGCCAGCAGTCCCAGCGTGGGACAGGGCTACAATGAGCAGTTCTTC. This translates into CASSPSVGQGYNEQFF.